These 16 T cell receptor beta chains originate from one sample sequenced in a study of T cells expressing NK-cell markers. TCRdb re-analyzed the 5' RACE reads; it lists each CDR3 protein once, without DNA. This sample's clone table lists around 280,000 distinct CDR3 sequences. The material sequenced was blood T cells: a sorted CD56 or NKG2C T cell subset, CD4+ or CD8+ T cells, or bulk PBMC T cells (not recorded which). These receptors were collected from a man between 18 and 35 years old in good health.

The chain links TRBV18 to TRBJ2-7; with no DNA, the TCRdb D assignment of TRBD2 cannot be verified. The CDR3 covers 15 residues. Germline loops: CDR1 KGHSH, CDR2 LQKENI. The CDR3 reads CASSPQGTSGYEQYF.

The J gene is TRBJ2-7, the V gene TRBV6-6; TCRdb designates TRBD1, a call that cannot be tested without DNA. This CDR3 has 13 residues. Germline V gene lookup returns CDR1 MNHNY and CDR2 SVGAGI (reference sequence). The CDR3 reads CASSATGGYEQYF.

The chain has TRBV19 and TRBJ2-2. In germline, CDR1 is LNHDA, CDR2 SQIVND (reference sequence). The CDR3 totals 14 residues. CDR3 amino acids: CASSIGTHTGELFF.

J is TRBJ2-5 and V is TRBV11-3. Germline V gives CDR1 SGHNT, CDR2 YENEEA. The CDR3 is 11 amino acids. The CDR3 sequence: CASSLRQTQYF.

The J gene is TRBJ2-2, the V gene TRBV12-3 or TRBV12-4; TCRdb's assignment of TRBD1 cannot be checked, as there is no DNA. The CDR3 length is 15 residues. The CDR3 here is CASSARDRGTGELFF.

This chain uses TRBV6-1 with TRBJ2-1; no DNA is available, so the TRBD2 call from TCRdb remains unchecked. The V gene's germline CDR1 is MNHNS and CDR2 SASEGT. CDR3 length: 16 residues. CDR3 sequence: CASSPDAGLDYNEQFF.

Here the CDR3 reads CSVEDIRQGYTDTQYF. This sequence joins TRBV29-1 and TRBJ2-3; TCRdb designates TRBD1, a call that cannot be tested without DNA. CDR1 SQVTM and CDR2 ANQGSEA come from the germline V gene. The CDR3 totals 16 residues.

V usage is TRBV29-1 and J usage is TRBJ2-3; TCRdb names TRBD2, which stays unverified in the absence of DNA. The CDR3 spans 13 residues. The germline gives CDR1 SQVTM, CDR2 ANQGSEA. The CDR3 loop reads CSVRGGLPDTQYF.

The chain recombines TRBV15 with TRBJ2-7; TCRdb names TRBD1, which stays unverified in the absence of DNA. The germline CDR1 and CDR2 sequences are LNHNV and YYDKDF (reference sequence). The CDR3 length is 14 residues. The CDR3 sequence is CATSRGVWAYEQYF.

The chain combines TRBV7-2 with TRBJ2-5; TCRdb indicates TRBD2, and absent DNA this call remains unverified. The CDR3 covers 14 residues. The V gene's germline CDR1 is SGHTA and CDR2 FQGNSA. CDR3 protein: CASSLSSAQETQYF.

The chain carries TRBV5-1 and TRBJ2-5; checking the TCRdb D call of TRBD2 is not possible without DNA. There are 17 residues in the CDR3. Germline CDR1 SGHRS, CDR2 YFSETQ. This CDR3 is CASRAGFAGGPQETQYF.

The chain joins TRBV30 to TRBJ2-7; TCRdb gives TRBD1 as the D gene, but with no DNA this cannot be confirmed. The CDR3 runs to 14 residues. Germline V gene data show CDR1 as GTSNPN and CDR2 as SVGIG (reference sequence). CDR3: CAWRGTGPTYEQYF. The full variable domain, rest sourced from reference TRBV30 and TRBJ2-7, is SQTIHQWPATLVQPVGSPLSLECTVEGTSNPNLYWYRQAAGRGLQLLFYSVGIGQISSEVPQNLSASRPQDRQFILSSKKLLLSDSGFYLCAWRGTGPTYEQYFGPGTRLTVT.

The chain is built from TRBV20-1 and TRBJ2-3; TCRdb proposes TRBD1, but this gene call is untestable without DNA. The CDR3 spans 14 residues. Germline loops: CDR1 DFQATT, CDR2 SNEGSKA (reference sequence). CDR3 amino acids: CSADRTGGPDTQYF.

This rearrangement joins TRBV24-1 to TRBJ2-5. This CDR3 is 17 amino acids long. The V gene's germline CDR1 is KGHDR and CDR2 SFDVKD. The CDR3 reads CATSDLSNLPQGETQYF.

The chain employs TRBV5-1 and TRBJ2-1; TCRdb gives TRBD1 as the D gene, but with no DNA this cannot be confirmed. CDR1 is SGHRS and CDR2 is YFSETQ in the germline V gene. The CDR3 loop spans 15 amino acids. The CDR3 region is CASSSGLSSYNEQFF.

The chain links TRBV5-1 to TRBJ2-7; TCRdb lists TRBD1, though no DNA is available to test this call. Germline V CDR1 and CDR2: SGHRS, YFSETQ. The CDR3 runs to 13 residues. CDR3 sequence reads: CASSLGGGFEQYF.